A selection of T cell receptor beta chains follows, all from one sample in a study of T cell changes during pregnancy in multiple sclerosis. Assay used: immunoSEQ multiplex PCR; TCRdb lists only in-frame clones, some missing. The sample carries more than 55,000 clones, 92% recorded once. Sequencing was performed on peripheral blood, taken in the first trimester of pregnancy. These receptor sequences come from a female donor with multiple sclerosis, enrolled in a pregnancy study. The CDR3 runs from the conserved cysteine through the conserved F or W. A D gene is named only where the DNA matches it firmly. Clone size is shown for a subset of rows, as once, few, many or a class of expanded clone.

V gene	clone size	D gene	J gene	CDR3 DNA	CDR3 protein
TRBV7-2	NA	NA	TRBJ2-7	TGTGCCAGCAGCCTCAGGGGTATGAATGTCTACGAGCAGTACTTC	CASSLRGMNVYEQYF
TRBV23-1	NA	NA	TRBJ1-5	TGCGCCAGCAGTCAATCGCCAGGGAGGGGTCCGCAGCATTTT	CASSQSPGRGPQHF
TRBV21-1	once	NA	TRBJ1-2	TGTGCCAGCAGCAACGGGGGGAATGGCTACACCTTC	CASSNGGNGYTF
TRBV4-3	NA	TRBD1	TRBJ2-7	TGCGCCAGCAGCCAGGCTCTACGGACAGGGGCCTTCTCCTACGAGCAGTACTTC	CASSQALRTGAFSYEQYF
TRBV6-5	NA	TRBD1	TRBJ2-5	TGTGCCAGCAGTCCCGGGACAGTGGTCCGCGAGACCCAGTACTTC	CASSPGTVVRETQYF
TRBV4-3	NA	TRBD1	TRBJ2-2	TGCGCCAGCAGCCTGGACAGGGCCACCGGGGAGCTGTTTTTT	CASSLDRATGELFF
TRBV6-6	NA	NA	TRBJ1-5	TGTGCCAGCGGAGGGAGTCAGCCCCAGCATTTT	CASGGSQPQHF
TRBV7-2	NA	NA	TRBJ2-7	TGTGCCAGCAGCGGGGGGGGGCCTTACGAGCAGTACTTC	CASSGGGPYEQYF
TRBV7-2	once	TRBD1	TRBJ2-1	TGTGCCAGCAGCCTCCGGGACAGGGGACGAAGTGAGCAGTTCTTC	CASSLRDRGRSEQFF
TRBV4-1	once	TRBD1	TRBJ1-6	TGCGCCAGCAGCCACTCCCTCGGACAGGCGGAGAATTCACCCCTCCACTTT	CASSHSLGQAENSPLHF
TRBV11-2	NA	NA	TRBJ2-7	TGTGCCAGCAGCTCCCAGGGCCTGCGTTCGTACGAGCAGTACTTC	CASSSQGLRSYEQYF
TRBV4-2	once	TRBD1	TRBJ2-7	TGTGCCAGCAGCCAAGGGGACAGCCCAGCGACGTACGAGCAGTACTTC	CASSQGDSPATYEQYF
TRBV10-1	NA	TRBD1	TRBJ1-2	TGCGCCAGCGAGGATAGCCGGGACAGGGGGTCTACAAACTATGGCTACACCTTC	CASEDSRDRGSTNYGYTF
TRBV7-2	NA	NA	TRBJ1-5	TGTGCCAGCAGCTTGGGGAGGGGGCAGCCCCAGCATTTT	CASSLGRGQPQHF